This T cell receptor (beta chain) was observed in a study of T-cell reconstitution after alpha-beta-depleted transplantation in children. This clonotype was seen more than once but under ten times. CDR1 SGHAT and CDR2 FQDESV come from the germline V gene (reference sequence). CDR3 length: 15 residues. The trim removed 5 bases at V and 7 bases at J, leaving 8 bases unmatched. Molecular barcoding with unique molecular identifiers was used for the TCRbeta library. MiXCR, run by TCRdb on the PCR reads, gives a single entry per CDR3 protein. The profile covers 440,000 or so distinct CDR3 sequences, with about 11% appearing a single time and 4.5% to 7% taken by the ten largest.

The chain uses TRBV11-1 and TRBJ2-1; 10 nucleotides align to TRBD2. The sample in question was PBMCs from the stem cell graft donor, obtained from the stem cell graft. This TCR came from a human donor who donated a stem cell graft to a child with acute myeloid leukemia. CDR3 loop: CASSRRERGGNEQFF. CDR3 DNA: TGTGCCAGCAGCCGCAGGGAGCGGGGGGGAAATGAGCAGTTCTTC.